The 11 T cell receptor beta chains presented below share a single source sample, sequenced in a study of cytomegalovirus exposure and HLA in healthy donors. Researchers ran the PCR with 60 Vbeta and 13 Jbeta primers. Clones were read by immunoSEQ multiplex PCR, and TCRdb kept only the in-frame ones, dropping some. The repertoire holds about 130,000 clones, about two thirds seen once, with 2.9% in the top ten. Sequenced: PBMCs. The receptors originated from a human donor in good health.

This rearrangement joins TRBV9 to TRBJ2-5, with D tentatively TRBD2 (6 bases). The end of the DNA fits TRBJ2-7 better, so the J call may be wrong. This CDR3 has 13 residues. Germline CDR1 and CDR2: SGDLS and YYNGEE. CDR3 sequence reads: CASSTEGRSEQYF. The DNA of the CDR3 is TGTGCCAGCAGCACCGAGGGGAGGTCCGAGCAGTACTTC.

The genes are TRBV10-1 and TRBJ2-7; TRBD1 matches 9 bases. Trimming at V came to 7 bases and at J to 2 bases, leaving 15 bases not matched to a gene. The CDR3 covers 17 residues. CDR1 WNHNN and CDR2 SYGVQD come from the germline V gene (reference sequence). The CDR3 loop reads CASKEQGARRGPYEQYF. The CDR3 DNA reads as TGCGCCAGCAAAGAACAGGGGGCGCGGCGAGGGCCCTACGAGCAGTACTTC.

The genes are TRBV29-1 and TRBJ1-1, with D possibly TRBD1 on 6 matching bases. Between the trimmed V and J ends, which lost 7 bases and 1 base, there was a span of 13 bases. CDR1 SQVTM and CDR2 ANQGSEA come from the germline V gene. CDR3 length equals 13 residues. The chain's CDR3 is CSARQATNTEAFF. Written as DNA, the CDR3 is TGCAGCGCAAGACAGGCCACGAACACTGAAGCTTTCTTT. Together with reference TRBV29-1 and TRBJ1-1, the CDR3 gives the full variable domain: SAVISQKPSRDICQRGTSLTIQCQVDSQVTMMFWYRQQPGQSLTLIATANQGSEATYESGFVIDKFPISRPNLTFSTLTVSNMSPEDSSIYLCSARQATNTEAFFGQGTRLTVV.

The V and J genes are TRBV30 and TRBJ1-2; the D gene is possibly TRBD1 (5 bases). The CDR3 loop spans 13 amino acids. Germline V gene data show CDR1 as GTSNPN and CDR2 as SVGIG (reference sequence). Between the trimmed V and J ends, which lost 2 bases and 2 bases, there was a span of 9 bases. CDR3 protein: CAWSSGDNYGYTF. The CDR3 coding sequence is TGTGCCTGGAGTTCGGGGGACAACTATGGCTACACCTTC.

As DNA, the CDR3 is TGTGCCTGCAACGGGGTTAATGAAAAACTGTTTTTT. Its translation: CACNGVNEKLFF. The chain links TRBV30 to TRBJ1-4; D not certain. Germline CDR1 and CDR2: GTSNPN and SVGIG (reference sequence). V dropped 6 bases and J dropped 4 bases, with 9 bases sitting between them. The CDR3 covers 12 residues.

Worth noting for this clone: Other DNA sequences in the sample encode the same CDR3. The chain carries TRBV7-8 and TRBJ2-7, with D maybe TRBD2 (6 bases). Trimming cost V 5 bases and J 11 bases, with 28 bases left between them. This CDR3 comprises 16 residues. In germline, CDR1 is SGHVS, CDR2 FQNEAQ. DNA of the CDR3: TGTGCCAGCAGCCGACCTACGCGAGGTGAAGGGGAGGTGGAGTACTTC. Its translation: CASSRPTRGEGEVEYF. Drawing the rest from reference TRBV7-8 and TRBJ2-7, the complete variable domain is GAGVSQSPRYKVAKRGQDVALRCDPISGHVSLFWYQQALGQGPEFLTYFQNEAQLDKSGLPSDRFFAERPEGSVSTLKIQRTQQEDSAVYLCASSRPTRGEGEVEYFGPGTRLTVT.

The gene calls are TRBV5-4 and TRBJ1-2, with a possible D match to TRBD1 (5 bases). This CDR3 comprises 11 residues. V lost 9 bases to trimming and J lost 8 bases, with 14 bases between them. Germline lookup yields CDR1 SGHNT and CDR2 YYREEE (reference sequence). CDR3 nucleotides: TGTGCCACAGGGTCCGTAGGCGGCTACACCTTC. It translates to CATGSVGGYTF.

V usage is TRBV27 and J usage is TRBJ2-5, with 8 positions matching TRBD1. The CDR3 loop spans 15 amino acids. The trim removed 5 bases at V and 4 bases at J, leaving 9 bases unmatched. Per the germline V gene, CDR1 is MNHEY and CDR2 is SMNVEV (reference sequence). The DNA of the CDR3 is TGTGCCAGCAGTGCACGACAGGGGAGCCGAGAGACCCAGTACTTC. Translation gives CASSARQGSRETQYF.

The chain recombines TRBV2 with TRBJ2-7; 8 positions match TRBD1. The CDR3 length is 14 residues. J was trimmed by 1 base and V by 5 bases; bases with no gene match: 4. Germline lookup yields CDR1 SNHLY and CDR2 FYNNEI. The CDR3 sequence: CASSRDRQSYEQYF. The CDR3, as DNA: TGTGCCAGCAGTAGGGACAGGCAATCCTACGAGCAGTACTTC. Supplemented by reference TRBV2 and TRBJ2-7, the full variable domain reads EPEVTQTPSHQVTQMGQEVILRCVPISNHLYFYWYRQILGQKVEFLVSFYNNEISEKSEIFDDQFSVERPDGSNFTLKIRSTKLEDSAMYFCASSRDRQSYEQYFGPGTRLTVT.

The chain links TRBV18 to TRBJ2-5; tentatively, D is TRBD1 (8 bases). The V gene lost 3 bases and the J gene lost 5 bases, with 16 bases spanning the gap. This CDR3 is built from 15 residues. In germline, CDR1 is KGHSH, CDR2 LQKENI. The CDR3 is CASSPRTGRGETQYF. CDR3 sequence (DNA): TGTGCCAGCTCACCTCGGACAGGGCGGGGGGAGACCCAGTACTTC.

This chain uses TRBV7-2 with TRBJ2-7; TRBD2 aligns across 10 bases. The CDR3 spans 14 residues. V was clipped by 3 bases and J by 5 bases; unmatched bases: 4. Germline V gene data show CDR1 as SGHTA and CDR2 as FQGNSA. CDR3 sequence (DNA): TGTGCCAGCAGCTTGGCTAGCGGGAGCAACGAGCAGTACTTC. This sequence encodes CASSLASGSNEQYF.